Following are 11 T cell receptor beta chains from one sample sequenced in a study of CD8 T cells in Susac syndrome. Reverse transcription used roughly 0.5 to 1 ug RNA and random hexamers. Via MiXCR, TCRdb re-called the immunoSEQ multiplex PCR reads, giving one row per CDR3 protein. This table holds approximately 120,000 distinct CDR3 sequences, roughly 92% found once. The sequencing input was CD8+ T cells from PBMCs. All receptors derive from a human donor in good health.

DNA of the CDR3: TGTGCCAGCAGCCGACTTGGACAGTCCAATCAGCCCCAGCATTTT. Translation gives CASSRLGQSNQPQHF. The gene calls are TRBV5-6 and TRBJ1-5; a weak D match, TRBD1 (6 bases). Deletions cut 4 bases from V and 3 bases from J, with 14 bases between. The germline V gene has CDR1 SGHDT and CDR2 YYEEEE. There are 15 residues in the CDR3.

This chain joins TRBV5-1 and TRBJ1-4; 8 nucleotides agree with TRBD1. This CDR3 has 13 residues. Germline V CDR1 and CDR2: SGHRS, YFSETQ. The V segment lost 2 bases and the J segment 8 bases; nucleotides outside the gene matches: 2. CDR3 protein: CASSFRDREKLFF. The CDR3 nucleotides are TGCGCCAGCAGCTTCCGGGACAGGGAAAAACTGTTTTTT.

The chain employs TRBV20-1 and TRBJ1-2; perhaps TRBD1 as D (6 bases). Germline values: CDR1 DFQATT, CDR2 SNEGSKA (reference sequence). V was clipped by 5 bases and J by 11 bases, with 30 bases between them. The CDR3 sequence is 16 residues long. The CDR3 here is CSAWSEGGGGDTGYTF. The CDR3 DNA is TGCAGTGCTTGGTCGGAAGGCGGCGGAGGGGACACCGGGTACACCTTC.

V usage is TRBV7-3 and J usage is TRBJ2-3; D is uncertain. The germline CDR1 and CDR2 sequences are SGHTA and FQGTGA. Trimming shortened V by 5 bases and J by 4 bases, and 16 bases separated the two germline ends. The CDR3 extends over 15 amino acids. CDR3 amino acids: CASSTLGLGADTQYF. The CDR3 region has the DNA TGTGCCAGCAGCACGCTGGGCCTGGGCGCAGATACGCAGTATTTT.

The gene calls are TRBV12-3 or TRBV12-4 and TRBJ2-7; D gene uncertain. This CDR3 is built from 13 residues. The V end lost 3 bases, the J end lost 2 bases, and 8 bases lay between the germline ends. The CDR3 bases are TGTGCCAGCAGTTTTCAACCGCCCTACGAGCAGTACTTC. Its protein product is CASSFQPPYEQYF.

The chain employs TRBV20-1 and TRBJ2-6, with TRBD2 matching 11 bases. Germline loops: CDR1 DFQATT, CDR2 SNEGSKA (reference sequence). Trimming took 2 bases from V and 0 from J; bases not matched to a gene: 3. The CDR3 sequence is 17 residues long. CDR3 coding DNA: TGCAGTGCTAGAACTAGCGGGGGCGACTCTGGGGCCAACGTCCTGACTTTC. This translates into CSARTSGGDSGANVLTF.

The chain couples TRBV6-2 or TRBV6-3 to TRBJ2-1; no clear D. Deletions cut 6 bases from V and 9 bases from J, with 9 bases between. CDR1 is MNHEY and CDR2 is SVGEGT in the germline V gene. The CDR3 has 11 amino acids. The CDR3 sequence: CASRDGREQFF. CDR3 DNA sequence: TGTGCCAGCAGAGATGGCCGTGAGCAGTTCTTC.

A single count supports this clonotype. This chain uses TRBV2 with TRBJ2-5; D gene uncertain. Germline V CDR1 and CDR2: SNHLY, FYNNEI. CDR3 size: 11 residues. With 5 bases removed from V and 4 bases from J, the gap between germline ends came to 5 bases. The CDR3 loop reads CASSMGETQYF. DNA of the CDR3: TGTGCCAGCAGTATGGGAGAGACCCAGTACTTC.

The chain is built from TRBV7-2 and TRBJ1-4; TRBD1 matches 11 bases. Germline V lookup: CDR1 SGHTA, CDR2 FQGNSA. After removal of 5 bases from V and 6 bases from J, the junction contained 2 bases not matched to a gene. The length of the CDR3 is 14 residues. The CDR3, as DNA: TGTGCCAGCAGCGGGGACAGGGGGGATGAAAAACTGTTTTTT. It is translated as CASSGDRGDEKLFF.

The J gene is TRBJ2-1, the V gene TRBV6-4, with TRBD2 identical over 12 bases. Trimming at V came to 0 bases and at J to 7 bases, leaving 1 base not matched to a gene. This CDR3 comprises 15 residues. Looked up from germline, CDR1 is MRHNA and CDR2 is SNTAGT. CDR3 amino acids: CASSDSLAGGNEQFF. The DNA of the CDR3 is TGTGCCAGCAGTGACTCCCTAGCGGGAGGGAATGAGCAGTTCTTC.

The rearrangement joins TRBV19 to TRBJ1-4; D uncertain. The CDR3 spans 13 residues. Germline V gene sequence: CDR1 LNHDA, CDR2 SQIVND (reference sequence). Trimming left V 3 bases short and J 5 bases short, with 7 bases between. The CDR3 region is CASSIGRNEKLFF. DNA of the CDR3: TGTGCCAGTAGTATTGGCAGAAATGAAAAACTGTTTTTT.